These T cell receptor beta chains were read from a single sample in a study of blood T cell repertoires in COVID-19. Sequenced by immunoSEQ multiplex PCR; TCRdb stores in-frame clones only, minus some. This table holds about 99,000 clones, 82% found once. Sequencing was done on a sample of peripheral blood. The source is a man aged 55 to 70 with acute or convalescent COVID-19. Each CDR3 is given with its conserved first and last residue. Clone size is not always given. Where it is, it says once, few, many or a class for expanded clones.

clone_size j_call v_call cdr3_aa
NA TRBJ2-3 TRBV5-6 CASSLPTSGASGTQYF
NA TRBJ1-5 TRBV3-1/TRBV3-2 CASSHSGDQPQHF
NA TRBJ1-4 TRBV2 CASSEDTSTNEKLFF
NA TRBJ2-1 TRBV7-7 CASSLGGQGVLPNNEQFF
NA TRBJ1-1 TRBV4-1 CASSQEGHLNTEAFF
NA TRBJ2-3 TRBV7-8 CASSLASGGKDTQYF
NA TRBJ1-1 TRBV28 CASRMTGPRSEAFF
NA TRBJ2-1 TRBV3-1/TRBV3-2 CASSQLVEQFF
once TRBJ1-4 TRBV19 CASSRVLATNEKLFF
NA TRBJ2-3 TRBV14 CASSQVRWYTDTQYF
once TRBJ1-3 TRBV7-9 CASSLAPGSSGNTIYF
NA TRBJ2-2 TRBV7-2 CASSFGTSGHTGELFF
NA TRBJ2-3 TRBV15 CATSRPARLDTQYF
NA TRBJ2-1 TRBV6-5 CASSPRISPIGEQFF
NA TRBJ1-5 TRBV30 CAWSMQGNQPQHF
NA TRBJ2-3 TRBV7-9 CASSPGTSATDTQYF
once TRBJ1-6 TRBV11-2 CASSLTGTGGSDSPLHF
NA TRBJ1-1 TRBV18 CASSLLQGANTEAFF
NA TRBJ1-5 TRBV19 CASSIGGGHNQPQHF
NA TRBJ2-3 TRBV2 CASSSHRAGGKDTQYF
NA TRBJ2-1 TRBV2 CASESGRGGYEQFF
NA TRBJ2-3 TRBV5-1 CASSPKGPTSAVLSADTQYF